This TCR beta chain was identified during a study of T-cell memory formation after mild COVID-19. Trimming pared 1 base from V and 2 bases from J, leaving 19 bases between. This CDR3 comprises 17 residues. Germline CDR1 SGHDT, CDR2 YYEEEE. MiXCR, run by TCRdb on the 5' RACE reads, gives a single entry per CDR3 protein. The table records more than 450,000 distinct CDR3 sequences, around 17% of them present only once. Specimen: PBMCs or a T cell subset sorted from them (not recorded which). This TCR derives from an adult woman who had mild COVID-19 (a few samples of this study predate the infection). Cell type and time point are not known. The rearrangement joins TRBV5-6 to TRBJ2-7, with a possible D match to TRBD1 (6 bases). The CDR3 sequence: CASSLTVRFRGAYEQYF. The CDR3, as DNA: TGTGCCAGCAGCTTGACCGTGCGGTTCAGGGGAGCCTACGAGCAGTACTTC.